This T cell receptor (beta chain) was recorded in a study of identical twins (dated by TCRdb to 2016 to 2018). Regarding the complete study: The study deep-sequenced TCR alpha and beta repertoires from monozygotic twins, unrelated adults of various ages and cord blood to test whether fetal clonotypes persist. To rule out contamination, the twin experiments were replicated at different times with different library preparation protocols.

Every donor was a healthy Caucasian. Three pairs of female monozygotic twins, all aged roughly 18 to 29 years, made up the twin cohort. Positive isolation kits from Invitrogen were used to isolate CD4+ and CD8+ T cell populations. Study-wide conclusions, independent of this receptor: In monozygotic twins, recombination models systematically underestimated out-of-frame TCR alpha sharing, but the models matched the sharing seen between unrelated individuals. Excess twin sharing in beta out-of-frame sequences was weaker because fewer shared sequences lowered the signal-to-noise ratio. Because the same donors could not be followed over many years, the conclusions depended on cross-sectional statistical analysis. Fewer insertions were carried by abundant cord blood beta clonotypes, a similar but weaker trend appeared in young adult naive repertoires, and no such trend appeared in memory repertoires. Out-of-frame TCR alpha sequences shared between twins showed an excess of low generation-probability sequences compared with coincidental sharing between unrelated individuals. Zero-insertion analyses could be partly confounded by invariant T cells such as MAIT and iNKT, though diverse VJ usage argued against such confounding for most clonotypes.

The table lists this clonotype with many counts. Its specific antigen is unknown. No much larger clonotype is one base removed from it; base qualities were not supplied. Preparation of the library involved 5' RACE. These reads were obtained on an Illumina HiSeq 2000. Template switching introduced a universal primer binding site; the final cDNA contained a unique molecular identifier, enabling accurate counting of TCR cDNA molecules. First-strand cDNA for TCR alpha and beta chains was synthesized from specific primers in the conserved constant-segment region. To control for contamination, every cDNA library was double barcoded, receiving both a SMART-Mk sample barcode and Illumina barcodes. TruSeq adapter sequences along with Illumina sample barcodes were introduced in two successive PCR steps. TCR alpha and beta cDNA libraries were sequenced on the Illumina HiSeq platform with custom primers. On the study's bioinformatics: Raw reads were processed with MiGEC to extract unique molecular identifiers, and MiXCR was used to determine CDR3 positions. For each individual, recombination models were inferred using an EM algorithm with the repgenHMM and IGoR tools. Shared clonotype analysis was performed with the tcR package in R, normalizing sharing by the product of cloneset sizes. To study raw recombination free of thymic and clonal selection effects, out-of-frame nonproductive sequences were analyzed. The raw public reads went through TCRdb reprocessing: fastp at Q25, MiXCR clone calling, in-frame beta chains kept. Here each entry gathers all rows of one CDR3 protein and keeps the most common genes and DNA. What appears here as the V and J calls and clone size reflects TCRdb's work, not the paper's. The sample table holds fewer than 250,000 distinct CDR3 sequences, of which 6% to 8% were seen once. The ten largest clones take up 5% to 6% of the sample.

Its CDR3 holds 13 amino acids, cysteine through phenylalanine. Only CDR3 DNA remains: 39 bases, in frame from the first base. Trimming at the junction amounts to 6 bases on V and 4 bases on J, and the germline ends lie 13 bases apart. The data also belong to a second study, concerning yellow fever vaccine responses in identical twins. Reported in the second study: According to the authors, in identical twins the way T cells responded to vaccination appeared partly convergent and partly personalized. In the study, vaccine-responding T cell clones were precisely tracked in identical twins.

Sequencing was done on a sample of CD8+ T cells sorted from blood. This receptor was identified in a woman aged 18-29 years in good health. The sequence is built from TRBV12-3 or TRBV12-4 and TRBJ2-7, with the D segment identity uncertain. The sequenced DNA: TGTGCCAGCAGCGTGTCCCCCAGGTACGAGCAGTACTTC. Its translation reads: CASSVSPRYEQYF.